These 9 T cell receptor beta chains share one sample of origin, sequenced in a study of blood T cell repertoires in COVID-19. Generated by immunoSEQ multiplex PCR, the TCRdb table keeps only in-frame clones and is missing some. Of around 180,000 clones listed, approximately 74% are singletons. The sample was peripheral blood. These receptors originate from a woman aged 80 or over with acute or convalescent COVID-19.

The gene calls are TRBV4-2 and TRBJ2-7, with TRBD2 matching 7 bases. Germline V lookup: CDR1 LGHNA, CDR2 YNFKEQ. V trimming: 0 bases; J trimming: 5 bases; junction bases outside the gene matches: 4. The CDR3 is 14 amino acids. The CDR3 reads CASSQEDRGDEQYF. The CDR3 region has the DNA TGTGCCAGCAGCCAAGAAGACCGGGGGGACGAGCAGTACTTC.

This chain links TRBV2 with TRBJ2-5; 9 bases are a match to TRBD2. V was clipped by 1 base and J by 2 bases; unmatched bases: 2. CDR3 length: 15 amino acids. Germline CDR1 and CDR2: SNHLY and FYNNEI. CDR3 amino acids: CASSEGLAEQETQYF. The CDR3 DNA is TGTGCCAGCAGTGAAGGACTAGCGGAGCAAGAGACCCAGTACTTC.

The V and J genes are TRBV27 and TRBJ1-2; 9 nucleotides agree with TRBD1. The germline V gene encodes CDR1 MNHEY and CDR2 SMNVEV (reference sequence). The CDR3 has 18 amino acids. The trim removed 3 bases at V and 2 bases at J, leaving 13 bases unmatched. The CDR3 protein is CASSFSWTGVARNYGYTF. The CDR3 DNA reads as TGTGCCAGCAGTTTCTCCTGGACAGGGGTCGCAAGGAACTATGGCTACACCTTC.

The J gene is TRBJ1-4, the V gene TRBV7-2, with no clear D. The CDR3 runs to 13 residues. V shed 4 bases and J shed 5 bases, with 8 bases lying between them. CDR1 is SGHTA and CDR2 is FQGNSA in the germline V gene. The DNA of the CDR3 is TGTGCCAGCAGCTCCGTGGAGAATGAAAAACTGTTTTTT. Residues: CASSSVENEKLFF.

This clone was detected only a few times. The chain is built from TRBV27 and TRBJ1-2, with TRBD1 as a possible D gene (6 bases). The V gene lost 4 bases and the J gene lost 7 bases, with 16 bases spanning the gap. Germline CDR1 and CDR2: MNHEY and SMNVEV (reference sequence). The CDR3 is made up of 14 amino acids. In nucleotides, the CDR3 is TGTGCCAGCAGTTACGAAGGGGGTGGGGGTGGCTACACCTTC. The encoded protein is CASSYEGGGGGYTF.

This clone has only a few counts. V and J are TRBV3-1 (or the pseudogene TRBV3-2) and TRBJ2-3; possibly TRBD2 for D (6 bases). The V end lost 0 bases, the J end lost 6 bases, and 13 bases lay between the germline ends. The germline gives CDR1 LGHDT, CDR2 YNNKEL (reference sequence). The CDR3 is 15 residues long. CDR3 DNA sequence: TGTGCCAGCAGCCAAGATCCACTAGCCCACGATACGCAGTATTTT. It specifies CASSQDPLAHDTQYF.

The rearrangement uses TRBV14 and TRBJ2-5, with TRBD1 as a possible D gene (6 bases). There are 13 residues in the CDR3. V lost 6 bases to trimming and J lost 5 bases, with 13 bases between them. Germline assignment: CDR1 SGHDN and CDR2 FVKESK. The CDR3 DNA follows: TGTGCCAGCAGAAAACAGGGTGTGGAGACCCAGTACTTC. Protein product: CASRKQGVETQYF.

The chain joins TRBV6-2 or TRBV6-3 to TRBJ1-5; D is possibly TRBD1 (6 bases). Trimming took 6 bases from V and 1 from J, leaving 13 bases between them. Germline V gene sequence: CDR1 MNHEY, CDR2 SVGEGT. The CDR3 consists of 15 residues. This CDR3 reads CASSPGTNSNQPQHF. In DNA form, the CDR3 reads TGTGCCAGCAGCCCGGGGACAAACAGCAATCAGCCCCAGCATTTT.

This chain uses TRBV11-2 with TRBJ1-6; 9 positions match TRBD1. The length of the CDR3 is 17 residues. The germline CDR1 and CDR2 sequences are SGHAT and FQNNGV. V shed 4 bases and J 7 bases; nucleotides not matched to a gene: 11. The CDR3 DNA reads as TGTGCCAGCAGCTCCATTAGGATGGGGACAGGGAATTCACCCCTCCACTTT. Translating it yields CASSSIRMGTGNSPLHF. Full variable domain (missing parts from reference TRBV11-2 and TRBJ1-6): EAGVAQSPRYKIIEKRQSVAFWCNPISGHATLYWYQQILGQGPKLLIQFQNNGVVDDSQLPKDRFSAERLKGVDSTLKIQPAKLEDSAVYLCASSSIRMGTGNSPLHFGNGTRLTVT.